The 9 T cell receptor beta chains in this list originate from one sample, sequenced in a study of T cells in Graves' hyperthyroidism and ophthalmopathy. Regions amplified from RNA transcripts were the TCR beta CDR3 regions. TCR CDR3 regions were first amplified by RT-PCR with HTBI primers. MiXCR, applied by TCRdb to the multiplex PCR reads, yields one record per CDR3 protein. The profile shows some 570,000 distinct CDR3 sequences, 14% of them singletons. Sequences were obtained from blood. The receptors originated from a woman aged 18-30 years with Graves' ophthalmopathy.

This clonotype appeared a few times. The chain carries TRBV11-2 and TRBJ2-5; tentatively, D is TRBD2 (5 bases). V dropped 5 bases and J dropped 2 bases, with 15 bases sitting between them. CDR3 length equals 15 residues. The germline V gene has CDR1 SGHAT and CDR2 FQNNGV. The CDR3 DNA is TGTGCCAGCAGCGCCTCCATGGGAGTTCAAGAGACCCAGTACTTC. Translating it yields CASSASMGVQETQYF.

The table lists this clonotype with many counts. The V gene is TRBV10-3, the J gene TRBJ2-1; 9 bases are a match to TRBD1. The CDR3 has 14 residues. Trimming at V came to 7 bases and at J to 6 bases, leaving 7 bases not matched to a gene. CDR1 ENHRY and CDR2 SYGVKD come from the germline V gene. The DNA of the CDR3 is TGTGCCATCATCGGGACAGGGTACTTCAATGAGCAGTTCTTC. Protein sequence: CAIIGTGYFNEQFF.

This clonotype occurred a few times. V and J are TRBV6-1 and TRBJ2-3; 8 nucleotides match TRBD1. Per the germline V gene, CDR1 is MNHNS and CDR2 is SASEGT. The CDR3 is made up of 15 amino acids. Unmatched junction bases numbered 5, after V lost 5 bases and J lost 1 base. The CDR3 is CASSPGGGRTDTQYF. CDR3 nucleotides: TGTGCCAGCAGTCCAGGGGGCGGACGCACAGATACGCAGTATTTT.

This chain uses TRBV19 with TRBJ2-1; D not resolved. CDR3 length: 18 amino acids. Germline assignment: CDR1 LNHDA and CDR2 SQIVND (reference sequence). V was trimmed by 5 bases and J by 3 bases, leaving 23 bases between them. Here the CDR3 DNA reads TGTGCCAGTAGTCCCCCTGGACCGTTGAGCCTTTACTACAATGAGCAGTTCTTC. Amino acid sequence: CASSPPGPLSLYYNEQFF.

This clonotype appeared a few times. The chain combines TRBV11-3 with TRBJ2-5, with TRBD2 identical over 11 bases. J gave up 0 bases and V 5 bases, and 20 bases lay outside the gene matches. Germline CDR1 is SGHNT and CDR2 is YENEEA. The CDR3 spans 21 residues. CDR3: CASSPRWTSGPTPYNQETQYF. The CDR3 region has the DNA TGTGCCAGCAGCCCCCGATGGACTAGCGGGCCTACACCGTACAACCAAGAGACCCAGTACTTC. Full variable domain (remainder filled in from reference TRBV11-3 and TRBJ2-5): EAGVVQSPRYKIIEKKQPVAFWCNPISGHNTLYWYLQNLGQGPELLIRYENEEAVDDSQLPKDRFSAERLKGVDSTLKIQPAELGDSAVYLCASSPRWTSGPTPYNQETQYFGPGTRLLVL.

This clonotype was counted many times. An end of the junction differs from the germline gene, which may be a read error. This rearrangement joins TRBV7-3 to TRBJ1-1; a weak D match, TRBD1 (6 bases). Germline CDR1 and CDR2: SGHTA and FQGTGA. The CDR3 loop spans 13 amino acids. The CDR3: CASSSTRDTEAFF. Written as DNA, the CDR3 is TGTGCCAGCAGCTCGACGAGGGACACTGAGGCTTTCTTT. Full variable domain (missing parts from reference TRBV7-3 and TRBJ1-1): GAGVSQTPSNKVTEKGKYVELRCDPISGHTALYWYRQSLGQGPEFLIYFQGTGAADDSGLPNDRFFAVRPEGSVSTLKIQRTERGDSAVYLCASSSTRDTEAFFGQGTRLTVV.

CDR3 amino acids: CASSFGGGVQNEQFF. For the CDR3, the DNA is TGTGCCAGCAGTTTTGGGGGGGGCGTTCAGAATGAGCAGTTCTTC. The rearrangement joins TRBV28 to TRBJ2-1, with a tentative D call TRBD2 (7 bases). From germline, CDR1 is MDHEN and CDR2 SYDVKM. V dropped 3 bases and J dropped 7 bases, with 16 bases sitting between them. This CDR3 has 15 amino acids.

This clonotype was seen at least ten times. The rearrangement links TRBV12-5 to TRBJ2-7; 12 positions match TRBD2. Per the germline V gene, CDR1 is LGHNT and CDR2 is FRNRAP. Trimming removed 6 bases from V and 2 bases from J; junction bases left unmatched: 5. CDR3 length equals 15 residues. CDR3 bases: TGTGCTAGTGGCCTGACTAGCGGGAGCACCTACGAGCAGTACTTC. Its translation is CASGLTSGSTYEQYF.

The sample holds many counts of this clonotype. V usage is TRBV7-2 and J usage is TRBJ2-7; D uncertain. CDR3 length equals 14 residues. Per germline, CDR1 SGHTA and CDR2 FQGNSA. Trimming removed 2 bases from V and 3 bases from J, with 11 bases in between. The CDR3: CASSLPFIRYEQYF. As DNA, the CDR3 is TGTGCCAGCAGCTTACCGTTTATCCGCTACGAGCAGTACTTC.